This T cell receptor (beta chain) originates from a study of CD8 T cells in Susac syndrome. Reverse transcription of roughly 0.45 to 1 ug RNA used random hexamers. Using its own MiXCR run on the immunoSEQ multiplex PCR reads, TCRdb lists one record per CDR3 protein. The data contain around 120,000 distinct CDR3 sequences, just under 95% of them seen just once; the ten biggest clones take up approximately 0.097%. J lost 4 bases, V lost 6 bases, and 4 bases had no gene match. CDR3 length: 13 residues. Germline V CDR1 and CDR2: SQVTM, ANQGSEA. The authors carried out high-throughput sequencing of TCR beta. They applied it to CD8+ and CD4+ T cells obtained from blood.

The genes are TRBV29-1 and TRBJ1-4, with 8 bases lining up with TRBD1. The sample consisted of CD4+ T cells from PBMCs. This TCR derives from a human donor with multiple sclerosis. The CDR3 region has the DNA TGCAGCGTGGGGGACAGGAGTAATGAAAAACTGTTTTTT. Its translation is CSVGDRSNEKLFF.